Listed here are 25 T cell receptor beta chains from one sample, sequenced in a study of cytomegalovirus exposure and HLA in healthy donors. The PCR used 60 Vbeta and 13 Jbeta primers. The table came from immunoSEQ multiplex PCR; TCRdb's copy has only in-frame clones and leaves some out. The data show around 160,000 clones, with 70% seen just once and 4.7% held by the top ten. Sequencing was performed on PBMCs. These receptors came from a man younger than 35 in good health and CMV-seropositive.

The chain uses TRBV19 and TRBJ1-5, with D possibly being TRBD1 (5 bases). The V end was cut by 6 bases, the J end by 6 bases, with 18 bases between. This CDR3 comprises 15 residues. Germline CDR1 and CDR2: LNHDA and SQIVND (reference sequence). The DNA of the CDR3 is TGTGCCAGTAGGAAAGACCCCCAGGGCCCTCAGCCCCAGCATTTT. This translates into CASRKDPQGPQPQHF. Filled out from reference TRBV19 and TRBJ1-5, the complete variable domain reads DGGITQSPKYLFRKEGQNVTLSCEQNLNHDAMYWYRQDPGQGLRLIYYSQIVNDFQKGDIAEGYSVSREKKESFPLTVTSAQKNPTAFYLCASRKDPQGPQPQHFGDGTRLSIL.

The rearrangement joins TRBV29-1 to TRBJ2-1; 9 nucleotides agree with TRBD2. The CDR3 has 15 amino acids. V shed 3 bases, J shed 7 bases, and the junction held 10 bases outside the gene matches. Germline V gene data show CDR1 as SQVTM and CDR2 as ANQGSEA. Here the CDR3 reads CSVEGGSGGSNEQFF. CDR3 in DNA: TGCAGCGTTGAGGGGGGTAGCGGGGGTAGTAATGAGCAGTTCTTC.

V and J are TRBV14 and TRBJ2-1, with 8 nucleotides matching TRBD2. This CDR3 contains 16 residues. Germline assignment: CDR1 SGHDN and CDR2 FVKESK. Trimming removed 0 bases from V and 4 bases from J; junction bases left unmatched: 5. CDR3 nucleotides: TGTGCCAGCAGCCAAGATTCAGGCGGGGGGTACAATGAGCAGTTCTTC. It encodes CASSQDSGGGYNEQFF.

This clone was seen only a few times. This chain connects TRBV5-4 to TRBJ2-1, with 9 bases that match TRBD2. Germline V CDR1 and CDR2: SGHNT, YYREEE (reference sequence). This CDR3 comprises 13 residues. CDR3 sequence: CAATASGTNEQFF. CDR3 nucleotides: TGTGCTGCAACGGCTAGCGGGACTAATGAGCAGTTCTTC. Variable domain in full (rest from reference TRBV5-4 and TRBJ2-1): ETGVTQSPTHLIKTRGQQVTLRCSSQSGHNTVSWYQQALGQGPQFIFQYYREEENGRGNFPPRFSGLQFPNYSSELNVNALELDDSALYLCAATASGTNEQFFGPGTRLTVL.

The chain links TRBV27 to TRBJ2-5; TRBD2 aligns across 7 bases. The V and J ends lost 5 bases and 5 bases, in that order; junction bases with no gene match: 2. This CDR3 comprises 12 residues. CDR1 and CDR2 (germline): MNHEY, SMNVEV (reference sequence). The CDR3 nucleotides read TGTGCCAGCAGTCCCGGGGGGGAGACCCAGTACTTC. Translated: CASSPGGETQYF.

The rearrangement uses TRBV15 and TRBJ2-1; tentatively, D is TRBD1 (6 bases). V lost 3 bases to trimming and J lost 7 bases, with 16 bases between them. Germline CDR1 is LNHNV and CDR2 is YYDKDF (reference sequence). This CDR3 has 15 amino acids. The CDR3 DNA is TGTGCCACCAGCAGCTTCACAGGGAAGAAAAATGAGCAGTTCTTC. Translation gives CATSSFTGKKNEQFF.

This rearrangement joins TRBV10-2 to TRBJ1-2; D not resolved. V lost 6 bases and J lost 14, with 13 bases in between. The CDR3 covers 10 residues. Germline V CDR1 and CDR2: WSHSY, SAAADI. The CDR3 reads CASSPRFGTF. CDR3 nucleotides: TGCGCCAGCAGCCCGAGGTTTGGGACCTTC.

The chain couples TRBV5-4 to TRBJ1-1, with unresolved D. Germline loops: CDR1 SGHNT, CDR2 YYREEE (reference sequence). The CDR3 is made up of 13 amino acids. Trimming removed 5 bases from V and 3 bases from J, with 11 bases in between. This CDR3 is CASSEEADTEAFF. The DNA of the CDR3 is TGTGCCAGCAGTGAAGAGGCGGACACTGAAGCTTTCTTT.

The J gene is TRBJ1-3, the V gene TRBV4-2, with 7 positions matching TRBD1. V dropped 1 base and J dropped 7; count of bases not matched to a gene: 7. CDR1 is LGHNA and CDR2 is YNFKEQ in the germline V gene. The CDR3 has 15 amino acids. CDR3 in amino acids: CASSQVHTGENTIYF. For the CDR3, the DNA is TGTGCCAGCAGCCAAGTGCACACAGGGGAGAACACCATATATTTT.

The chain has TRBV30 and TRBJ1-3; D call uncertain. V gave up 1 base and J gave up 0 bases, with 7 bases separating them. Germline V gene data show CDR1 as GTSNPN and CDR2 as SVGIG (reference sequence). The CDR3 sequence is 14 residues long. The CDR3 nucleotides read TGTGCCTGGAGTGCCGGGAGCTCTGGAAACACCATATATTTT. It is translated as CAWSAGSSGNTIYF. Full variable domain (remainder filled in from reference TRBV30 and TRBJ1-3): SQTIHQWPATLVQPVGSPLSLECTVEGTSNPNLYWYRQAAGRGLQLLFYSVGIGQISSEVPQNLSASRPQDRQFILSSKKLLLSDSGFYLCAWSAGSSGNTIYFGEGSWLTVV.

The CDR3 DNA reads TGTGCCGCGGGGTTATCAGATACGCAGTATTTT. Translating it yields CAAGLSDTQYF. The chain is built from TRBV6-6 and TRBJ2-3, with D possibly being TRBD2 (6 bases). Deletions cut 11 bases from V and 4 bases from J, with 10 bases between. Germline loops: CDR1 MNHNY, CDR2 SVGAGI (reference sequence). The CDR3 sequence is 11 residues long.

The genes are TRBV27 and TRBJ2-2; D possibly corresponds to TRBD2 (6 bases). Germline V gene lookup returns CDR1 MNHEY and CDR2 SMNVEV (reference sequence). This CDR3 spans 17 amino acids. V was clipped by 3 bases and J by 7 bases, with 21 bases between them. The CDR3 is CASSFRELLDGHGELFF. The CDR3 DNA reads TGTGCCAGCAGTTTTCGGGAGCTTCTCGATGGTCACGGGGAGCTGTTTTTT.

The V and J genes are TRBV5-1 and TRBJ1-6; possibly TRBD1 for D (6 bases). Looked up from germline, CDR1 is SGHRS and CDR2 is YFSETQ. Trimming took off 3 bases at V and 5 bases at J, with 12 bases between the two ends. CDR3 length equals 15 residues. The CDR3 reads CASSWEQGDNSPLHF. As DNA, the CDR3 is TGCGCCAGCAGCTGGGAACAGGGTGATAATTCACCCCTCCACTTT.

The V and J genes are TRBV29-1 and TRBJ2-4, with TRBD1 matching 7 bases. The CDR3 runs to 12 residues. The germline gives CDR1 SQVTM, CDR2 ANQGSEA. Unmatched junction bases numbered 6, after V lost 5 bases and J lost 8 bases. This CDR3 reads CSVREGADIQYF. DNA for the CDR3: TGCAGCGTTCGTGAGGGGGCTGACATTCAGTACTTC.

This clone was seen more than once but under ten times. The chain has TRBV5-1 and TRBJ2-3; D remains ambiguous. From germline, CDR1 is SGHRS and CDR2 YFSETQ. This CDR3 is built from 13 residues. The germline V and J ends were trimmed by 4 bases and 4 bases, with 10 bases remaining between them. The CDR3 DNA is TGCGCCAGCAGCGCAAGACTGGCAGATACGCAGTATTTT. It translates to CASSARLADTQYF.

This clone was seen just once. The gene calls are TRBV5-4 and TRBJ1-2; D might be TRBD1 (6 bases). The CDR3 runs 14 residues. Germline V CDR1 and CDR2: SGHNT, YYREEE (reference sequence). The germline V and J ends were trimmed by 4 bases and 7 bases, with 17 bases remaining between them. The CDR3 spells CASSPKQGASGYTF. CDR3 DNA sequence: TGTGCCAGCAGCCCAAAACAGGGTGCCTCTGGCTACACCTTC.

The chain joins TRBV5-4 to TRBJ1-2; D not resolved. V lost 3 bases to trimming and J lost 3 bases, with 3 bases between them. Germline CDR1 is SGHNT and CDR2 is YYREEE (reference sequence). The CDR3 consists of 11 residues. The CDR3 DNA sequence: TGTGCCAGCAGCTCTTACTATGGCTACACCTTC. This sequence encodes CASSSYYGYTF.

The chain combines TRBV5-4 with TRBJ2-1, with D unclear. The CDR3 loop spans 15 amino acids. CDR1 SGHNT and CDR2 YYREEE come from the germline V gene (reference sequence). V shed 4 bases and J shed 2 bases, with 13 bases lying between them. CDR3 nucleotides: TGTGCCAGCAGCCCCCCTCTGGGCGCCTACAATGAGCAGTTCTTC. Its protein product is CASSPPLGAYNEQFF. The variable domain in full, with the rest retrieved from reference TRBV5-4 and TRBJ2-1, is ETGVTQSPTHLIKTRGQQVTLRCSSQSGHNTVSWYQQALGQGPQFIFQYYREEENGRGNFPPRFSGLQFPNYSSELNVNALELDDSALYLCASSPPLGAYNEQFFGPGTRLTVL.

The rearrangement joins TRBV15 to TRBJ1-5, with 7 bases fitting TRBD1. The V gene's germline CDR1 is LNHNV and CDR2 YYDKDF (reference sequence). The CDR3 spans 17 residues. The junction had 11 bases not matched to a gene; V was cut back by 4 bases and J by 2 bases. DNA for the CDR3: TGTGCCACCAGCACTTCCGGGACAGCGGGCGGCAATCAGCCCCAGCATTTT. It codes for CATSTSGTAGGNQPQHF. Full variable domain (remainder filled in from reference TRBV15 and TRBJ1-5): DAMVIQNPRYQVTQFGKPVTLSCSQTLNHNVMYWYQQKSSQAPKLLFHYYDKDFNNEADTPDNFQSRRPNTSFCFLDIRSPGLGDTAMYLCATSTSGTAGGNQPQHFGDGTRLSIL.

This chain links TRBV6-6 with TRBJ2-7; the D gene is possibly TRBD2 (6 bases). Germline CDR1 MNHNY, CDR2 SVGAGI (reference sequence). The CDR3 runs 14 residues. V was shortened by 6 bases and J by 6 bases, with 18 bases between the two germline ends. Here the CDR3 reads CASSGGQYRGEQYV. The CDR3, as DNA: TGTGCCAGCAGCGGGGGTCAATACCGGGGCGAGCAGTACGTC.

This chain joins TRBV30 and TRBJ1-1, with 9 positions matching TRBD1. After removal of 2 bases from V and 5 bases from J, the junction contained 12 bases not matched to a gene. CDR1 is GTSNPN, CDR2 SVGIG, per germline (reference sequence). CDR3 length equals 16 residues. As DNA, the CDR3 is TGTGCCTGGAGTAACTCCCTGACAGGGGGATATACTGAAGCTTTCTTT. Its protein is CAWSNSLTGGYTEAFF.

The V and J genes are TRBV6-5 and TRBJ1-1; 7 nucleotides align to TRBD1. The V segment lost 10 bases and the J segment 6 bases; nucleotides outside the gene matches: 11. There are 13 residues in the CDR3. Germline assignment: CDR1 MNHEY and CDR2 SVGAGI. CDR3 DNA sequence: TGTGCCACTTATTGGGACAGCCCCCCTGAAGCTTTCTTT. Protein product: CATYWDSPPEAFF.

This clone was counted a few times. Other DNA sequences within the sample encode an identical CDR3. The V and J genes are TRBV30 and TRBJ1-1; D remains unclear. This CDR3 region has 13 residues. V lost 4 bases, J lost 3 bases, and 12 bases lay in between. Germline CDR1 GTSNPN, CDR2 SVGIG (reference sequence). The CDR3 is CAWTQTAYTEAFF. DNA of the CDR3: TGTGCCTGGACCCAGACTGCTTACACTGAAGCTTTCTTT.

The rearrangement joins TRBV29-1 to TRBJ1-1; TRBD1 matches at 7 bases. This CDR3 contains 14 residues. In germline, CDR1 is SQVTM, CDR2 ANQGSEA. V shed 4 bases and J 4 bases; nucleotides not matched to a gene: 9. The CDR3 DNA follows: TGCAGCGTTGGACAGGGTAATTCAGGCACTGAAGCTTTCTTT. It encodes CSVGQGNSGTEAFF.

V usage is TRBV7-8 and J usage is TRBJ2-5; D is undetermined. Germline CDR1 SGHVS, CDR2 FQNEAQ. The V gene lost 0 bases and the J gene lost 5 bases, with 10 bases spanning the gap. The CDR3 is 14 residues long. This chain's CDR3 is CASSLALTRETQYF. CDR3 DNA sequence: TGTGCCAGCAGCTTAGCGCTAACCCGGGAGACCCAGTACTTC. Combining the CDR3 with reference TRBV7-8 and TRBJ2-5 gives the whole variable domain GAGVSQSPRYKVAKRGQDVALRCDPISGHVSLFWYQQALGQGPEFLTYFQNEAQLDKSGLPSDRFFAERPEGSVSTLKIQRTQQEDSAVYLCASSLALTRETQYFGPGTRLLVL.